This TCR beta chain originates from a study of Ad26.COV2.S vaccination and SARS-CoV-2 variants. This clone was observed once. Sequencing was performed with immunoSEQ multiplex PCR; in TCRdb, only in-frame clones are kept and a portion is missing. This table holds some 39,000 clones, 65% to 90% found once. There are 17 residues in the CDR3. The junction had 5 bases not matched to a gene; V was cut back by 1 base and J by 0 bases. Germline V gene data show CDR1 as LGHNA and CDR2 as YNFKEQ. V usage is TRBV4-2 and J usage is TRBJ1-3; 8 nucleotides match TRBD1. This TCR derives from a human donor who had recovered from COVID-19. Source: peripheral blood, taken after recovery from COVID-19. The CDR3: CASSQGTGSFSGNTIYF. The CDR3 coding sequence is TGTGCCAGCAGCCAAGGGACAGGGAGTTTCTCTGGAAACACCATATATTTT.